These 15 T cell receptor beta chains came from one sample sequenced in a study of T cell repertoires in cytomegalovirus infection. One entry per CDR3 protein results from TCRdb running MiXCR on the reads. There are around 500,000 distinct CDR3 sequences in the sample; about 44% occur only once, and 43% lies in the top ten. These TCRs' antigens remain unknown. The source was cultured PBMCs, collected from culture after CMV antigen stimulation. Every receptor here comes from a human donor in good health (CMV status not recorded). Some clones in this sample may be carry-over from other donors' samples.

This clonotype occurred a few times. The chain recombines TRBV2 with TRBJ2-7; D possibly corresponds to TRBD1 (5 bases). With 8 bases removed from V and 3 bases from J, the gap between germline ends came to 14 bases. Germline V gene data show CDR1 as SNHLY and CDR2 as FYNNEI. This CDR3 spans 13 amino acids. The CDR3 protein is CASAIDSLYEQYF. DNA of the CDR3: TGTGCCAGCGCTATCGACAGCCTCTACGAGCAGTACTTC.

The chain links TRBV28 to TRBJ2-3; tentatively, D is TRBD1 (5 bases). The CDR3 loop spans 15 amino acids. Germline V gene sequence: CDR1 MDHEN, CDR2 SYDVKM. Trimming shortened V by 6 bases and J by 1 base, and 14 bases separated the two germline ends. The DNA for the CDR3 is TGTGCCAGCAGCCTAGGGGTTTCGGGCACAGATACGCAGTATTTT. Translated: CASSLGVSGTDTQYF.

This chain connects TRBV4-3 to TRBJ1-1; no clear D gene. Germline V gives CDR1 LGHNA, CDR2 YSLEER. The CDR3 consists of 11 residues. Deletions cut 0 bases from V and 10 bases from J, with 6 bases between. CDR3 in amino acids: CASSQDRLAFF. The CDR3 DNA reads as TGCGCCAGCAGCCAAGATCGGTTAGCTTTCTTT.

This clonotype is a singleton in its sample. This chain uses TRBV7-6 with TRBJ1-1, with no clear D. This CDR3 has 13 residues. Germline V gives CDR1 SGHVS, CDR2 FNYEAQ. Deletions cut 4 bases from V and 5 bases from J, with 11 bases between. The CDR3 DNA is TGTGCCAGCAGCTCCCAGATAGAGACTGAAGCTTTCTTT. Protein: CASSSQIETEAFF.

The chain couples TRBV4-2 to TRBJ1-2; tentatively, D is TRBD1 (5 bases). V gave up 4 bases and J gave up 4 bases, with 10 bases separating them. Germline V lookup: CDR1 LGHNA, CDR2 YNFKEQ. CDR3 length: 13 residues. The CDR3 nucleotides are TGTGCCAGCAGCCTGGACATGATCTATGGCTACACCTTC. Translated: CASSLDMIYGYTF.

V gene TRBV4-2 combines with J gene TRBJ2-1, with TRBD2 matching over 7 bases. The V and J ends lost 4 bases and 6 bases, in that order; junction bases with no gene match: 15. From germline, CDR1 is LGHNA and CDR2 YNFKEQ. This CDR3 has 17 amino acids. The CDR3 bases are TGTGCCAGCAGCCTCTTCGGGGCTAGCGGTGGATCCAATGAGCAGTTCTTC. Translated: CASSLFGASGGSNEQFF.

The rearrangement links TRBV4-1 to TRBJ1-2; D unresolved. The V end lost 5 bases, the J end lost 7 bases, and 8 bases lay between the germline ends. Germline assignment: CDR1 MGHRA and CDR2 YSYEKL. The length of the CDR3 is 11 residues. This chain's CDR3 is CASSSKGGYTF. In DNA form, the CDR3 reads TGCGCCAGCAGCTCCAAGGGTGGCTACACCTTC.

V is TRBV7-2 and J is TRBJ2-7, with D maybe TRBD2 (6 bases). Trimming removed 4 bases from V and 6 bases from J, with 13 bases in between. CDR3 length: 13 amino acids. Germline V lookup: CDR1 SGHTA, CDR2 FQGNSA. DNA for the CDR3: TGTGCCAGCAGCTCCTCGGGGGTAGGCGAGCAGTACTTC. Its protein product is CASSSSGVGEQYF.

This chain uses TRBV2 with TRBJ1-3, with 7 positions matching TRBD1. Germline V gives CDR1 SNHLY, CDR2 FYNNEI. CDR3 length equals 18 residues. V gave up 5 bases and J gave up 0 bases; unmatched junction bases: 13. Written as DNA, the CDR3 is TGTGCCAGCAGTACTCCCCTCGACAGGGCGAGCTCTGGAAACACCATATATTTT. Its translation: CASSTPLDRASSGNTIYF.

Only a few counts were recorded for this clonotype. J is TRBJ1-6 and V is TRBV7-8; perhaps TRBD1 as D (5 bases). The CDR3 is made up of 13 amino acids. Germline V gives CDR1 SGHVS, CDR2 FQNEAQ. The V end lost 3 bases, the J end lost 10 bases, and 10 bases lay between the germline ends. CDR3 bases: TGTGCCAGCAGCTTCGCGGAGGGGTCACCCCTCCACTTT. It specifies CASSFAEGSPLHF.

This chain uses TRBV27 with TRBJ2-6, with D possibly matching TRBD2 (5 bases). The CDR3 loop spans 15 amino acids. Germline V gene data show CDR1 as MNHEY and CDR2 as SMNVEV (reference sequence). Trimming pared 1 base from V and 3 bases from J, leaving 7 bases between. Here the CDR3 DNA reads TGTGCCAGCAGTTTATTAGGGAGTGGGGCCAACGTCCTGACTTTC. Translating it yields CASSLLGSGANVLTF. The full variable domain, its missing parts supplied by reference TRBV27 and TRBJ2-6, is EAQVTQNPRYLITVTGKKLTVTCSQNMNHEYMSWYRQDPGLGLRQIYYSMNVEVTDKGDVPEGYKVSRKEKRNFPLILESPSPNQTSLYFCASSLLGSGANVLTFGAGSRLTVL.

The chain carries TRBV19 and TRBJ1-6; possible D gene TRBD1, 5 bases. The CDR3 consists of 14 residues. V was shortened by 5 bases and J by 7 bases, with 12 bases between the two germline ends. Germline CDR1 and CDR2: LNHDA and SQIVND (reference sequence). The CDR3 spells CASSLRTLNSPLHF. The CDR3, as DNA: TGTGCCAGTAGTCTTCGGACACTAAATTCACCCCTCCACTTT.

CDR3: CASSFAENSPLHF. The CDR3, as DNA: TGTGCCAGCAGCTTCGCCGAAAATTCACCCCTCCACTTT. V and J are TRBV7-6 and TRBJ1-6; D unclear. Germline loops: CDR1 SGHVS, CDR2 FNYEAQ. This CDR3 spans 13 amino acids. V lost 3 bases to trimming and J lost 7 bases, with 7 bases between them.

In regard to this clonotype: One end of the junction does not line up with germline, which may come from a read error. The rearrangement joins TRBV7-2 to TRBJ2-7; 12 bases are a match to TRBD2. The germline V gene encodes CDR1 SGHTA and CDR2 FQGNSA. The CDR3 runs 13 residues. The CDR3 DNA sequence: TGTGCCAGCAGCGCCTCGACTAGCGGGAGCCCTGACTTC. It encodes CASSASTSGSPDF. Supplemented by reference TRBV7-2 and TRBJ2-7, the full variable domain reads GAGVSQSPSNKVTEKGKDVELRCDPISGHTALYWYRQSLGQGLEFLIYFQGNSAPDKSGLPSDRFSAERTGGSVSTLTIQRTQQEDSAVYLCASSASTSGSPDFGPGTRLTVT.

This clonotype was recorded a few times. V gene TRBV4-3 combines with J gene TRBJ2-1; TRBD1 matches 9 bases. J was trimmed by 8 bases and V by 2 bases; bases with no gene match: 16. The CDR3 consists of 18 residues. Germline CDR1 LGHNA, CDR2 YSLEER. In nucleotides, the CDR3 is TGCGCCAGCAGCCAACGACCTCCGACCGGGACAGGGAGAGATGAGCAGTTCTTC. Amino acids: CASSQRPPTGTGRDEQFF.